One sample yielded the 29 T cell receptor beta chains listed below, sequenced in a study of blood T cell repertoires in COVID-19. Assay: immunoSEQ multiplex PCR; the TCRdb copy retains only in-frame clones and omits some. The sample shows approximately 450,000 clones, roughly 90% of them seen only once. The sample comprised peripheral blood. The source of these receptors is a woman between 25 and 40 years old with acute or convalescent COVID-19.

The V call is TRBV30, the J call TRBJ1-5, with 7 nucleotides matching TRBD1. CDR3 length: 15 residues. V lost 1 base, J lost 6 bases, and 9 bases stayed unmatched. Germline-derived CDR1 and CDR2 are GTSNPN and SVGIG (reference sequence). CDR3 sequence: CAWSDRGTYGQPQHF. The DNA for the CDR3 is TGTGCCTGGAGTGACAGGGGAACCTATGGTCAGCCCCAGCATTTT. Variable domain in full (rest from reference TRBV30 and TRBJ1-5): SQTIHQWPATLVQPVGSPLSLECTVEGTSNPNLYWYRQAAGRGLQLLFYSVGIGQISSEVPQNLSASRPQDRQFILSSKKLLLSDSGFYLCAWSDRGTYGQPQHFGDGTRLSIL.

The chain employs TRBV4-1 and TRBJ2-7, with TRBD1 matching 7 bases. CDR3 length equals 16 residues. V shed 5 bases and J 3 bases; nucleotides not matched to a gene: 13. The germline gives CDR1 MGHRA, CDR2 YSYEKL. CDR3 DNA: TGCGCCAGCAGCGATATCCCGGGACAGCGAATCTACGAGCAGTACTTC. Translating it yields CASSDIPGQRIYEQYF.

This chain joins TRBV7-8 and TRBJ2-7, with 8 bases that match TRBD1. Germline CDR1 and CDR2: SGHVS and FQNEAQ. CDR3 length: 14 residues. Trimming at V came to 7 bases and at J to 2 bases, leaving 7 bases not matched to a gene. CDR3 protein: CASTPGGTTYEQYF. DNA of the CDR3: TGTGCCAGCACCCCAGGGGGCACCACCTACGAGCAGTACTTC.

CDR3 nucleotide sequence: TGTGCCAGCAGCCCCTCCTCGGGGACCCAGTACTTC. Translating gives CASSPSSGTQYF. The V call is TRBV7-9, the J call TRBJ2-5, with D unresolved. The CDR3 runs to 12 residues. CDR1 and CDR2 (germline): SEHNR, FQNEAQ (reference sequence). The V end was cut by 5 bases, the J end by 7 bases, with 11 bases between.

The rearrangement uses TRBV5-4 and TRBJ1-1, with 7 bases identical to TRBD1. In germline, CDR1 is SGHNT, CDR2 YYREEE (reference sequence). The CDR3 is 13 residues long. J lost 13 bases, V lost 3 bases, and 12 bases had no gene match. CDR3 bases: TGTGCCAGCAGCTGGGGTGGTGACAGGGCCGGTTTCTTT. Protein sequence: CASSWGGDRAGFF.

V is TRBV5-4 and J is TRBJ1-4, with a weak D call TRBD1 (5 bases). CDR3 length: 15 amino acids. Trimming stripped 4 bases from V and 0 bases from J, with 10 bases between. The germline CDR1 and CDR2 sequences are SGHNT and YYREEE (reference sequence). The CDR3 protein is CASSPGGSTNEKLFF. The CDR3 nucleotides are TGTGCCAGCAGCCCGGGGGGGTCAACTAATGAAAAACTGTTTTTT.

The CDR3 sequence: CAWTTGTGNSPLHF. The CDR3 DNA reads TGTGCCTGGACTACCGGGACAGGGAACTCACCCCTCCACTTT. V is TRBV30 and J is TRBJ1-6; 9 nucleotides line up with TRBD1. This CDR3 region has 14 residues. V trimming: 4 bases; J trimming: 10 bases; junction bases outside the gene matches: 8. Germline CDR1 reads GTSNPN; CDR2 reads SVGIG (reference sequence).

The rearrangement joins TRBV27 to TRBJ2-7; D uncertain. Germline CDR1 reads MNHEY; CDR2 reads SMNVEV (reference sequence). The CDR3 is 12 residues long. Trimming removed 5 bases at V and 6 bases at J, with 11 bases between. The CDR3 sequence is CASSLTRGEQYF. CDR3 nucleotide sequence: TGTGCCAGCAGTCTCACTCGAGGCGAGCAGTACTTC.

V is TRBV15 and J is TRBJ2-1; TRBD2 matches at 7 bases. From germline, CDR1 is LNHNV and CDR2 YYDKDF (reference sequence). V lost 8 bases and J lost 1; bases outside the gene matches: 8. The CDR3 spans 15 residues. CDR3 residues: CATWEAGRSYNEQFF. DNA for the CDR3: TGTGCCACCTGGGAAGCGGGGAGATCCTACAATGAGCAGTTCTTC.

This clone has only one observation. J is TRBJ1-6 and V is TRBV6-2 or TRBV6-3, with a tentative D call TRBD1 (6 bases). CDR1 MNHEY and CDR2 SVGEGT come from the germline V gene. Trimming took 5 bases from V and 10 from J, leaving 12 bases between them. This CDR3 spans 13 amino acids. CDR3 in amino acids: CASSTGLVSPLHF. CDR3 sequence (DNA): TGTGCCAGCAGTACAGGGCTGGTCTCACCCCTCCACTTT.

J is TRBJ1-1 and V is TRBV9; weak D call: TRBD1 (5 bases). CDR1 and CDR2 (germline): SGDLS, YYNGEE. Between the trimmed V and J ends, which lost 2 bases and 4 bases, there was a span of 18 bases. The CDR3 contains 16 residues. This CDR3 is CASSVIEAGPSTEAFF. The CDR3 region has the DNA TGTGCCAGCAGCGTCATAGAGGCAGGGCCGAGCACTGAAGCTTTCTTT.

CDR3 bases: TGTGCCAGTAGCGACAGGGAGACCCAGTACTTC. Amino acid sequence: CASSDRETQYF. V and J are TRBV19 and TRBJ2-5; TRBD1 might be the D (6 bases). Germline V gene data show CDR1 as LNHDA and CDR2 as SQIVND (reference sequence). The CDR3 runs to 11 residues. V dropped 6 bases and J dropped 5 bases, with 7 bases sitting between them.

V usage is TRBV6-5 and J usage is TRBJ1-2; TRBD1 agrees at 7 bases. The V gene end was trimmed by 2 bases and the J gene end by 7 bases; junction bases not matched to a gene: 7. Germline V gene sequence: CDR1 MNHEY, CDR2 SVGAGI. This CDR3 has 14 residues. DNA for the CDR3: TGTGCCAGCAGTTACGACAGGGAATTACGTGGCTACACCTTC. Encoded protein: CASSYDRELRGYTF.

The chain combines TRBV21-1 with TRBJ1-5; the table's D call TRBD1 went unverified against the DNA. TRBV21-1 is a recognized pseudogene. The CDR3 has 18 amino acids. The CDR3 spells CASSGGYRGHPRNQPQHF. The DNA for the CDR3 is TGTGCCAGCAGCGGGGGGTACAGGGGGCATCCCCGCAATCAGCCCCAGCATTTT.

The chain uses TRBV18 and TRBJ2-7; D perhaps matches TRBD1 (6 bases). The CDR3 loop spans 16 amino acids. Trimming removed 3 bases from V and 2 bases from J, with 17 bases in between. Per the germline V gene, CDR1 is KGHSH and CDR2 is LQKENI. CDR3 loop: CASSPTSGDPTYEQYF. For the CDR3, the DNA is TGTGCCAGCTCACCTACCTCAGGGGACCCTACCTACGAGCAGTACTTC. Full variable domain (remainder filled in from reference TRBV18 and TRBJ2-7): NAGVMQNPRHLVRRRGQEARLRCSPMKGHSHVYWYRQLPEEGLKFMVYLQKENIIDESGMPKERFSAEFPKEGPSILRIQQVVRGDSAAYFCASSPTSGDPTYEQYFGPGTRLTVT.

The chain recombines TRBV5-6 with TRBJ1-6; D is unclear. The CDR3 runs 16 residues. From germline, CDR1 is SGHDT and CDR2 YYEEEE. Trimming cost V 4 bases and J 0 bases, with 11 bases left between them. CDR3 nucleotide sequence: TGTGCCAGCAGCCAACTCTCAAGCTCCTATAATTCACCCCTCCACTTT. Its protein is CASSQLSSSYNSPLHF.

This sequence joins TRBV19 and TRBJ1-2, with D tentatively TRBD1 (6 bases). Per germline, CDR1 LNHDA and CDR2 SQIVND (reference sequence). This CDR3 region has 12 residues. The V gene lost 11 bases and the J gene lost 1 base, with 11 bases spanning the gap. For the CDR3, the DNA is TGTGCCGCCTACAGGGTTAACTATGGCTACACCTTC. It specifies CAAYRVNYGYTF.

V is TRBV2 and J is TRBJ2-7, with unresolved D. The V end was cut by 3 bases, the J end by 4 bases, with 7 bases between. The CDR3 has 12 amino acids. Germline V gene data show CDR1 as SNHLY and CDR2 as FYNNEI. The CDR3 is CASSDFGYEQYF. CDR3 nucleotide sequence: TGTGCCAGCAGTGATTTCGGGTACGAGCAGTACTTC.

The rearrangement uses TRBV6-5 and TRBJ2-7, with 11 bases lining up with TRBD1. From germline, CDR1 is MNHEY and CDR2 SVGAGI. CDR3 length equals 13 residues. The J segment lost 5 bases and the V segment lost 6 bases, leaving 3 bases of the junction unmatched. For the CDR3, the DNA is TGTGCCAGCAGACCGGGACAGGGGGACGAGCAGTACTTC. Amino acid sequence: CASRPGQGDEQYF.

This sequence joins TRBV2 and TRBJ2-5, with TRBD2 matching 15 bases. The CDR3 consists of 18 residues. Germline lookup yields CDR1 SNHLY and CDR2 FYNNEI. The junction had 11 bases not matched to a gene; V was cut back by 5 bases and J by 4 bases. CDR3 region: CASSIGTSGGRRGETQYF. As DNA, the CDR3 is TGTGCCAGCAGTATTGGGACTAGCGGGGGGCGTAGGGGAGAGACCCAGTACTTC.

The rearrangement uses TRBV5-6 and TRBJ2-3, with D perhaps matching TRBD2 (6 bases). Germline lookup yields CDR1 SGHDT and CDR2 YYEEEE. The CDR3 contains 16 residues. Trimming left V 0 bases short and J 5 bases short, with 16 bases between. This CDR3 is CASSLAGGQGGDTQYF. The DNA of the CDR3 is TGTGCCAGCAGCTTGGCCGGAGGCCAGGGAGGAGATACGCAGTATTTT. Variable domain in full (rest from reference TRBV5-6 and TRBJ2-3): DAGVTQSPTHLIKTRGQQVTLRCSPKSGHDTVSWYQQALGQGPQFIFQYYEEEERQRGNFPDRFSGHQFPNYSSELNVNALLLGDSALYLCASSLAGGQGGDTQYFGPGTRLTVL.

The chain uses TRBV18 and TRBJ2-7; D may be TRBD1 (5 bases). Germline CDR1 KGHSH, CDR2 LQKENI. The CDR3 covers 14 residues. The germline V and J ends were trimmed by 1 base and 7 bases, with 14 bases remaining between them. CDR3 in amino acids: CASSPLGKAGEQYF. The CDR3 DNA sequence: TGTGCCAGCTCACCACTAGGGAAGGCAGGGGAGCAGTACTTC. Full variable domain (outside the CDR3, taken from reference TRBV18 and TRBJ2-7): NAGVMQNPRHLVRRRGQEARLRCSPMKGHSHVYWYRQLPEEGLKFMVYLQKENIIDESGMPKERFSAEFPKEGPSILRIQQVVRGDSAAYFCASSPLGKAGEQYFGPGTRLTVT.

The rearrangement uses TRBV5-1 and TRBJ2-7; the match to TRBD1 covers 8 bases. CDR1 is SGHRS and CDR2 is YFSETQ in the germline V gene. The V gene end was trimmed by 5 bases and the J gene end by 7 bases; junction bases not matched to a gene: 11. The CDR3 contains 14 residues. CDR3 sequence reads: CASSDGQGIREQYF. The CDR3, as DNA: TGCGCCAGCAGTGACGGACAGGGTATTCGGGAGCAGTACTTC.

CDR3 coding DNA: TGTGCCAGCGGGTCAACCGGGGATACGCAGTATTTT. This translates into CASGSTGDTQYF. The chain carries TRBV25-1 and TRBJ2-3; D is ambiguous. Per the germline V gene, CDR1 is MGHDK and CDR2 is SYGVNS. The V and J ends lost 8 bases and 6 bases respectively, with 12 bases between them. This CDR3 region has 12 residues.

This chain connects TRBV7-8 to TRBJ2-5; unclear D gene. V was pared by 0 bases and J by 9 bases, with 8 bases between. The CDR3 consists of 12 residues. Germline CDR1 and CDR2: SGHVS and FQNEAQ. The CDR3 here is CASSLAPTAQYF. CDR3 nucleotide sequence: TGTGCCAGCAGCTTAGCCCCCACGGCCCAGTACTTC. The full variable domain, rest sourced from reference TRBV7-8 and TRBJ2-5, is GAGVSQSPRYKVAKRGQDVALRCDPISGHVSLFWYQQALGQGPEFLTYFQNEAQLDKSGLPSDRFFAERPEGSVSTLKIQRTQQEDSAVYLCASSLAPTAQYFGPGTRLLVL.

This rearrangement joins TRBV2 to TRBJ2-1; D unclear. The CDR3 runs to 15 residues. The germline gives CDR1 SNHLY, CDR2 FYNNEI. With 2 bases removed from V and 5 bases from J, the gap between germline ends came to 13 bases. CDR3 DNA sequence: TGTGCCAGCAGTGAACTAGAATGGAGACACAATGAGCAGTTCTTC. This sequence encodes CASSELEWRHNEQFF.

The gene calls are TRBV9 and TRBJ1-2, with TRBD1 matching over 7 bases. Germline V gene sequence: CDR1 SGDLS, CDR2 YYNGEE. CDR3 size: 13 residues. J was trimmed by 4 bases and V by 3 bases; bases with no gene match: 3. CDR3 protein: CASSDPGGYGYTF. The CDR3 nucleotides read TGTGCCAGCAGCGACCCAGGGGGCTATGGCTACACCTTC.

The chain employs TRBV19 and TRBJ1-4; weak D call: TRBD1 (5 bases). Trimming cost V 2 bases and J 2 bases, with 12 bases left between them. The CDR3 runs to 16 residues. Per germline, CDR1 LNHDA and CDR2 SQIVND (reference sequence). CDR3 residues: CASSIRGRRTNEKLFF. The CDR3 nucleotides read TGTGCCAGTAGTATAAGGGGAAGAAGGACTAATGAAAAACTGTTTTTT.

This clone was counted only a few times. This chain joins TRBV5-1 and TRBJ2-2; D is perhaps TRBD2 (5 bases). V was shortened by 1 base and J by 10 bases, with 20 bases between the two germline ends. Germline V gives CDR1 SGHRS, CDR2 YFSETQ. The CDR3 sequence is 16 residues long. This CDR3 reads CASSLWFGGLREELFF. CDR3 DNA: TGCGCCAGCAGCTTGTGGTTTGGCGGGCTACGCGAGGAGCTGTTTTTT.